The rows below give T cell receptor beta chains drawn from one sample of a study of blood T cell repertoires in COVID-19. Data came from immunoSEQ multiplex PCR; TCRdb stores just in-frame clones and leaves some out. Counted here are a few hundred thousand clones, about four fifths occurring once; the ten biggest clones make up more than 0.95%. The sample taken for sequencing was peripheral blood. The receptors were sampled from a human donor with acute or convalescent COVID-19. The donor label of this sample is uncertain. The CDR3 runs from the conserved cysteine through the conserved F or W. D genes are given only for firm matches. Rows may omit the clone size; those that give it use once, few, many or a size class.

j_call clone_size v_call d_call cdr3_nt cdr3_aa
TRBJ1-2 NA TRBV6-1 TRBD1 TGTGCCAGCAGTGAAGTCTGGGGACAGCGCTACACCTTC CASSEVWGQRYTF
TRBJ2-5 NA TRBV10-3 NA TGTGCCATCAGTGAGTCGCCAGAAGAAGAGACCCAGTACTTC CAISESPEEETQYF
TRBJ2-4 NA TRBV19 NA TGTGCCAGTAGTATAGTTGTTGAGGAAAACATTCAGTACTTC CASSIVVEENIQYF
TRBJ1-1 once TRBV25-1 TRBD1 TGTGCCAGCAGTGACCAGGGGGCGGCTGAAGCTTTCTTT CASSDQGAAEAFF
TRBJ1-1 NA TRBV25-1 NA TGTGCCAGCATAGGTCCGAAGAGGGATTTAGTGGACACTGAAGCTTTCTTT CASIGPKRDLVDTEAFF
TRBJ1-6 many TRBV4-2 TRBD1 TGTGCCAGCAGCCAAGATGGACAGGGGAATTCACCCCTCCACTTT CASSQDGQGNSPLHF
TRBJ1-1 few TRBV3-1/TRBV3-2 NA TGTGCCAGCAGCCGAACAGCAAACACTGAAGCTTTCTTT CASSRTANTEAFF
TRBJ2-1 NA TRBV3-1/TRBV3-2 NA TGTGCCAGCAGCCAAGATCTAGAACTAGGAGGCAATGAGCAGTTCTTC CASSQDLELGGNEQFF
TRBJ2-3 NA TRBV11-2 NA TGTGCCAGCAGGATACTACCGGCGGATACGCAGTATTTT CASRILPADTQYF
TRBJ1-2 NA TRBV5-1 TRBD1 TGCGCCAGCAGCACGGGACAGGTTTCTGGCTACACCTTC CASSTGQVSGYTF
TRBJ1-5 NA TRBV27 TRBD1 TGTGCCAGCAGTTTATCGTATAGACAGGGAAACTATAGCAATCAGCCCCAGCATTTT CASSLSYRQGNYSNQPQHF
TRBJ2-7 NA TRBV7-8 NA TGTGCCAGCAGCTTAGCAGGAGGAACCTACGAGCAGTACTTC CASSLAGGTYEQYF
TRBJ1-3 NA TRBV7-8 TRBD1 TGTGCCAGCAGCTGGGACAGCCTCTCTGGAAACACCATATATTTT CASSWDSLSGNTIYF
TRBJ1-4 NA TRBV6-1 NA TGTGCCAGCAGTGAACTTGCAACTAATGAAAAACTGTTTTTT CASSELATNEKLFF
TRBJ1-2 once TRBV11-2 TRBD1 TGTGCCAGCAGCTTAGCCCGACAGGGATCGGGCTACACCTTC CASSLARQGSGYTF
TRBJ1-5 NA TRBV15 TRBD1 TGTGCCACCAGCCCTACTTACAGGGGGAGACAGCCCCAGCATTTT CATSPTYRGRQPQHF
TRBJ1-3 NA TRBV18 TRBD1 TGTGCCAGCTCAACACGTAGACCGGACAGGACCATCGGAAACACCATATATTTT CASSTRRPDRTIGNTIYF
TRBJ1-6 NA TRBV4-2 NA TGTGCCAGCAGCCAAGACCGAGAGACAGGTCGGGTCCGGTCACCCCTCCACTTT CASSQDRETGRVRSPLHF
TRBJ2-1 NA TRBV11-2 TRBD2 TGTGCCAGCAGCCCGATACTAGCGGGAAAACCGTTCTTC CASSPILAGKPFF
TRBJ1-3 NA TRBV18 NA TGTGCCAGCTCACCATATGAGTCTGGAAACACCATATATTTT CASSPYESGNTIYF
TRBJ2-7 NA TRBV5-5 NA TGTGCCAGCAGCTTGTATAGAAACCAGGGGGGAGAGCAGTACTTC CASSLYRNQGGEQYF
TRBJ1-2 NA TRBV6-6 NA TGTGCCAGCAGTTACGAGGTCCAGAACTATGGCTACACCTTC CASSYEVQNYGYTF
TRBJ1-2 NA TRBV10-2 TRBD1 TGCGCCAGCCTGGGACAGGGGGTGGATGGCTACACCTTC CASLGQGVDGYTF
TRBJ1-2 NA TRBV7-9 NA TGTGCCAGCAGCTATGGCCTCGACTATGGCTACACCTTC CASSYGLDYGYTF
TRBJ1-2 once TRBV30 TRBD1 TGTGCCTGGAGTGGGACAGGCTTCTATGGCTACACCTTC CAWSGTGFYGYTF
TRBJ1-4 NA TRBV20-1 NA TGCAGTGCCCGGAGACAGGCCGGACTGTTTTTT CSARRQAGLFF
TRBJ1-4 NA TRBV7-9 NA TGTGCCAGCCTCCCCATCGGGGGTGAAAAACTGTTTTTT CASLPIGGEKLFF
TRBJ2-3 NA TRBV6-5 TRBD1 TGTGCCAGCAGGAGACAGGGTTCGAGCACAGATACGCAGTATTTT CASRRQGSSTDTQYF
TRBJ1-1 once TRBV5-1 TRBD1 TGCGCCAGCAGCTTGGGGGACAGGGGGCTCACTGAAGCTTTCTTT CASSLGDRGLTEAFF
TRBJ1-6 NA TRBV18 TRBD1 TGTGCCAGCTCACCTCAGCTGGGACAGATAAATTCACCCCTCCACTTT CASSPQLGQINSPLHF
TRBJ2-5 NA TRBV5-1 NA TGCGCCAGCAGTTTGGTGGAGGAGACCCAGTACTTC CASSLVEETQYF
TRBJ2-7 once TRBV7-9 TRBD2 TGTGCCAGCAGCTTAGGGACTAGCGGGGGCTACGAGCAGTACTTC CASSLGTSGGYEQYF
TRBJ1-1 few TRBV28 TRBD1 TGTGCCAGCAGACCCGGGACAGGGGGCACTGAAGCTTTCTTT CASRPGTGGTEAFF
TRBJ1-1 NA TRBV7-2 TRBD1 TGTGCCAGCAGCTCCCAGGGGGGACACACTGAAGCTTTCTTT CASSSQGGHTEAFF
TRBJ1-6 NA TRBV6-5 NA TGTGCCAGCAGTTCACAGGGCGATAATTCACCCCTCCACTTT CASSSQGDNSPLHF
TRBJ2-5 NA TRBV2 TRBD1 TGTGCCAGCAGTGAGGAACAGGGGAATCAAGAGACCCAGTACTTC CASSEEQGNQETQYF
TRBJ2-7 NA TRBV5-4 NA TGTGCCAGCAGCCCGCCCGGGGTCCCATCCACGGTGCAGTACTTC CASSPPGVPSTVQYF
TRBJ1-1 NA TRBV12-3/TRBV12-4 TRBD1 TGTGCCAGCAGTTTGGACAGGAGAGCTGAAGCTTTCTTT CASSLDRRAEAFF
TRBJ1-1 NA TRBV29-1 TRBD1 TGCAGCGTTCCCGCGACGACAGGGCCCATGAACACTGAAGCTTTCTTT CSVPATTGPMNTEAFF
TRBJ1-2 NA TRBV28 TRBD1 TGTGCCAGCAGTTCAACCGGGACAGGGGGGAGCTATGGCTACACCTTC CASSSTGTGGSYGYTF
TRBJ1-3 NA TRBV6-5 NA TGTGCCAGCAGAAGCGTGGCTGGAAACACCATATATTTT CASRSVAGNTIYF
TRBJ1-2 NA TRBV5-6 TRBD1 TGTGCCAGCAGCATTGACAGGGGGCTGGATGGCTACACCTTC CASSIDRGLDGYTF
TRBJ2-1 NA TRBV11-2 TRBD2 TGTGCCAGCAGTCTAGCGGGAGGGGAGCAGTTCTTC CASSLAGGEQFF
TRBJ2-7 NA TRBV10-1 NA TGCGCCAGCAGTGGGGACAACTACGAGCAGTACTTC CASSGDNYEQYF
TRBJ1-6 many TRBV24-1 TRBD1 TGTGCCGCGCAAAGGGACAGAACAAATTCACCCCTCCACTTT CAAQRDRTNSPLHF
TRBJ1-5 NA TRBV19 NA TGTGCCAGTAGTACCGACAGAAACAATCAGCCCCAGCATTTT CASSTDRNNQPQHF
TRBJ1-2 NA TRBV24-1 NA TGTGCCACCAGTGATCAGGGAGGGATGGTTAATGGCTACACCTTC CATSDQGGMVNGYTF
TRBJ1-5 NA TRBV6-5 TRBD1 TGTGCCAGCAGTCGGGACAGGGGGATCGGTCAGCCCCAGCATTTT CASSRDRGIGQPQHF
TRBJ1-5 once TRBV30 NA TGTGCCTGGAGTTGGGGAGGGGTTAGCAATCAGCCCCAGCATTTT CAWSWGGVSNQPQHF
TRBJ1-5 NA TRBV4-1 NA TGCGCCAGCAGCCAAATTTCAGGGGTGGGCAATCAGCCCCAGCATTTT CASSQISGVGNQPQHF
TRBJ1-1 NA TRBV13 TRBD1 TGTGCCAGCAGGAAGATGACGGGACAGGGTAGAGGGATGAACACTGAAGCTTTCTTT CASRKMTGQGRGMNTEAFF
TRBJ2-1 NA TRBV10-1 TRBD2 TGCGCCAGCAGTGAGTCGGCTCAACGGGGGGATGAGCAGTTCTTC CASSESAQRGDEQFF
TRBJ2-7 NA TRBV5-8 NA TGTGCCAGCAGCACCAGGTTTCAGCAGTACTTC CASSTRFQQYF
TRBJ1-5 NA TRBV25-1 NA TGTGCCAGCAGTGAATCGGGCGGACACGCCGACTTAAATCAGCCCCAGCATTTT CASSESGGHADLNQPQHF
TRBJ1-1 few TRBV9 NA TGTGCCAGCAGCGTAGTCCAGGTTTTGAACACTGAAGCTTTCTTT CASSVVQVLNTEAFF
TRBJ1-1 NA TRBV5-1 NA TGCGCCAGCAGCTTATTCGACAGCCAGAACACTGAAGCTTTCTTT CASSLFDSQNTEAFF
TRBJ2-1 NA TRBV18 TRBD2 TGTGCCAGCTCACCGGTAGCGGGGGTGGACAATGAGCAGTTCTTC CASSPVAGVDNEQFF
TRBJ1-2 NA TRBV3-1/TRBV3-2 NA TGTGCCAGCAGGAAGCAGGGTAACCATGGCTACACCTTC CASRKQGNHGYTF
TRBJ1-2 NA TRBV6-1 NA TGTGCCAGCAGTGAACCAGGGTTTGGCTACACCTTC CASSEPGFGYTF
TRBJ1-1 NA TRBV5-6 TRBD1 TGTGCCAGCAGCTTGAGGGGAGAGGGGGCAGGAGCTTTCTTT CASSLRGEGAGAFF